Below are 29 T cell receptor beta chains sequenced from a single sample in a study of blood T cell repertoires in COVID-19. Measured with immunoSEQ multiplex PCR; TCRdb has only the in-frame clones, and not every one. The sample has 150,000 to 200,000 clones, over 70% seen once. The sequencing input was PBMCs or T cells enriched from blood (not recorded which). The receptors were gathered from an older woman who had recovered from COVID-19.

The rearrangement uses TRBV27 and TRBJ2-1; tentatively, D is TRBD2 (6 bases). The CDR3 loop spans 14 amino acids. V was pared by 6 bases and J by 6 bases, with 15 bases between. CDR1 and CDR2 (germline): MNHEY, SMNVEV (reference sequence). The CDR3 loop reads CASRERRDPNEQFF. CDR3 nucleotides: TGTGCCAGCAGGGAGCGGCGGGACCCCAATGAGCAGTTCTTC.

The rearrangement uses TRBV7-9 and TRBJ2-5, with a possible D match to TRBD2 (5 bases). Trimming left V 2 bases short and J 14 bases short, with 15 bases between. Germline values: CDR1 SEHNR, CDR2 FQNEAQ (reference sequence). The CDR3 runs to 12 residues. The CDR3 DNA reads TGTGCCAGCAGCTTAAGGATCGGGGAACCTTACTTC. It specifies CASSLRIGEPYF.

As concerns this clone: Relative to the germline gene, one junction end is altered; a read error may explain this. V gene TRBV5-6 combines with J gene TRBJ2-7; 8 bases match TRBD2. Germline assignment: CDR1 SGHDT and CDR2 YYEEEE. CDR3 length equals 16 residues. The chain's CDR3 is CASSLSGTSRLIELYF. The CDR3, as DNA: TGTGCCAGCAGCTTGTCCGGGACTAGTCGCCTTATAGAGCTGTACTTC.

The chain has TRBV3-1 (or the pseudogene TRBV3-2) and TRBJ2-7; the D gene is possibly TRBD1 (5 bases). Deletions cut 0 bases from V and 10 bases from J, with 10 bases between. The CDR3 totals 12 residues. Germline V gene data show CDR1 as LGHDT and CDR2 as YNNKEL (reference sequence). The CDR3 coding sequence is TGTGCCAGCAGCCAAGACAGGGTTACCCAGTACTTC. It specifies CASSQDRVTQYF.

This chain uses TRBV19 with TRBJ2-3; D is undetermined. CDR1 is LNHDA, CDR2 SQIVND, per germline (reference sequence). This CDR3 spans 14 amino acids. With 4 bases removed from V and 5 bases from J, the gap between germline ends came to 13 bases. In nucleotides, the CDR3 is TGTGCCAGTAGTAAAGGCCTAGATAAAGATACGCAGTATTTT. It encodes CASSKGLDKDTQYF.

The V gene is TRBV5-8, the J gene TRBJ2-1; weak D call: TRBD2 (6 bases). Trimming removed 0 bases at V and 8 bases at J, with 15 bases between. Per germline, CDR1 SGHTS and CDR2 YDEGEE. The length of the CDR3 is 15 residues. The CDR3 sequence is CASSLENPGRYEQFF. CDR3 in DNA: TGTGCCAGCAGCTTGGAAAATCCAGGGAGGTATGAGCAGTTCTTC.

The chain carries TRBV5-1 and TRBJ2-1, with 7 nucleotides matching TRBD1. The V and J ends lost 2 bases and 2 bases, in that order; junction bases with no gene match: 4. The CDR3 totals 15 residues. From germline, CDR1 is SGHRS and CDR2 YFSETQ. The CDR3 sequence is CASSFWDSPYNEQFF. DNA of the CDR3: TGCGCCAGCAGCTTCTGGGACAGCCCCTACAATGAGCAGTTCTTC.

CDR3 coding DNA: TGTGCCAGCTCAGAAGGCAGGGGGATGAACACTGAAGCTTTCTTT. Its protein product is CASSEGRGMNTEAFF. The chain uses TRBV18 and TRBJ1-1, with 7 positions matching TRBD1. Germline loops: CDR1 KGHSH, CDR2 LQKENI. The CDR3 consists of 15 residues. With V trimmed by 5 bases and J by 0 bases, 6 bases remained unmatched.

The chain recombines TRBV18 with TRBJ2-7; TRBD1 aligns across 7 bases. In germline, CDR1 is KGHSH, CDR2 LQKENI. This CDR3 is built from 13 residues. The trim removed 6 bases at V and 0 bases at J, leaving 2 bases unmatched. The CDR3 sequence: CASSRTGSYEQYF. In nucleotides, the CDR3 is TGTGCCAGCTCTCGGACAGGCTCCTACGAGCAGTACTTC.

The chain has TRBV2 and TRBJ1-2; D remains ambiguous. This CDR3 has 10 residues. Trimming stripped 8 bases from V and 7 bases from J, with 8 bases between. Looked up from germline, CDR1 is SNHLY and CDR2 is FYNNEI. The CDR3 coding sequence is TGTGCCAGCGCCCCCAGTGGCTACACCTTC. This sequence encodes CASAPSGYTF.

V usage is TRBV6-5 and J usage is TRBJ1-2; 10 bases line up with TRBD1. Germline trimming cut 2 bases from V and 4 bases from J; bases unmatched to any gene: 7. This CDR3 is built from 16 residues. CDR1 is MNHEY, CDR2 SVGAGI, per germline. The CDR3 loop is CASSYRTGTGVYGYTF. CDR3 sequence (DNA): TGTGCCAGCAGTTACCGAACCGGGACAGGGGTCTATGGCTACACCTTC.

The chain joins TRBV5-1 to TRBJ1-3; D is unresolved. CDR1 and CDR2 from the germline V gene are SGHRS and YFSETQ. The CDR3 loop spans 14 amino acids. Between the trimmed V and J ends, which lost 6 bases and 0 bases, there was a span of 10 bases. This CDR3 is CASTSVPSGNTIYF. In DNA form, the CDR3 reads TGCGCCAGCACGAGTGTCCCCTCTGGAAACACCATATATTTT.

The chain couples TRBV21-1 to TRBJ2-1; the table's D call, TRBD2, has no DNA check behind it. TRBV21-1 is classified as a pseudogene. The CDR3 is 12 residues long. The CDR3 region has the DNA TGTGCCAGCAGCAAAGACGGACTAGCGGGGTTCTTC. This encodes CASSKDGLAGFF.

The V and J genes are TRBV24-1 and TRBJ2-2, with a weak D call TRBD2 (5 bases). The CDR3 totals 15 residues. V lost 0 bases and J 7 bases, leaving 11 bases between the germline ends. Germline V gene sequence: CDR1 KGHDR, CDR2 SFDVKD. CDR3 sequence reads: CATSDLSRTGGELFF. CDR3 in DNA: TGTGCCACCAGTGATTTGAGCAGGACTGGCGGGGAGCTGTTTTTT.

The chain carries TRBV3-1 (or the pseudogene TRBV3-2) and TRBJ2-2; 7 nucleotides match TRBD1. CDR1 is LGHDT, CDR2 YNNKEL, per germline (reference sequence). Trimming cost V 4 bases and J 3 bases; bases outside gene matches: 2. The CDR3 runs to 14 residues. DNA of the CDR3: TGTGCCAGCAGCCTGACAGGGTACACCGGGGAGCTGTTTTTT. This gives the protein CASSLTGYTGELFF.

This clone was counted a few times. This chain joins TRBV7-2 and TRBJ2-1; possible D gene TRBD2, 7 bases. In germline, CDR1 is SGHTA, CDR2 FQGNSA. This CDR3 contains 17 residues. Trimming took off 6 bases at V and 6 bases at J, with 24 bases between the two ends. The CDR3 DNA sequence: TGTGCCAGCAGGAGTTATTCAGGGAGGGACACTTTCAATGAGCAGTTCTTC. Residues: CASRSYSGRDTFNEQFF.

This clone was detected once. This rearrangement joins TRBV3-1 (or the pseudogene TRBV3-2) to TRBJ1-5, with 10 bases lining up with TRBD1. Trimming at V came to 4 bases and at J to 9 bases, leaving 3 bases not matched to a gene. CDR3 length: 13 amino acids. The germline V gene has CDR1 LGHDT and CDR2 YNNKEL (reference sequence). The CDR3 reads CASSRDRGRPQHF. For the CDR3, the DNA is TGTGCCAGCAGCCGGGACAGGGGACGGCCCCAGCATTTT.

The V call is TRBV3-1 (or the pseudogene TRBV3-2), the J call TRBJ2-7; 7 bases align to TRBD1. This CDR3 has 14 amino acids. The V gene end was trimmed by 3 bases and the J gene end by 5 bases; junction bases not matched to a gene: 7. Germline V gene lookup returns CDR1 LGHDT and CDR2 YNNKEL (reference sequence). Here the CDR3 reads CASSHPGQRNEQYF. CDR3 in DNA: TGTGCCAGCAGCCACCCGGGACAGCGTAACGAGCAGTACTTC.

This chain links TRBV2 with TRBJ2-5, with 10 bases fitting TRBD1. The germline V gene encodes CDR1 SNHLY and CDR2 FYNNEI. V gave up 6 bases and J gave up 2 bases; unmatched junction bases: 6. CDR3 length equals 15 residues. DNA of the CDR3: TGTGCCAGCAGGACGGGACAGGGGTATCAAGAGACCCAGTACTTC. Its translation is CASRTGQGYQETQYF. Filled out from reference TRBV2 and TRBJ2-5, the complete variable domain reads EPEVTQTPSHQVTQMGQEVILRCVPISNHLYFYWYRQILGQKVEFLVSFYNNEISEKSEIFDDQFSVERPDGSNFTLKIRSTKLEDSAMYFCASRTGQGYQETQYFGPGTRLLVL.

Of note for this clone: Different DNA sequences within this sample yield the same CDR3. The gene calls are TRBV6-5 and TRBJ1-2; TRBD1 aligns across 8 bases. V lost 5 bases to trimming and J lost 5 bases; unmatched junction nucleotides: 4. CDR1 and CDR2 from the germline V gene are MNHEY and SVGAGI. The CDR3 has 13 amino acids. CDR3 DNA sequence: TGTGCCAGCAGTCGAACAGGGGGGTATGGCTACACCTTC. Translation gives CASSRTGGYGYTF.

CDR3 nucleotide sequence: TGTGCCAGCTCCCGGGACAGACGCTACGAGCAGTACTTC. The encoded protein is CASSRDRRYEQYF. The rearrangement links TRBV18 to TRBJ2-7; TRBD1 matches 7 bases. The CDR3 length is 13 residues. V gave up 6 bases and J gave up 3 bases; unmatched junction bases: 5. The germline V gene encodes CDR1 KGHSH and CDR2 LQKENI.

CDR3 sequence: CASSPVRVMNTEAFF. Written as DNA, the CDR3 is TGTGCCAGCAGCCCCGTCCGTGTTATGAACACTGAAGCTTTCTTT. The genes are TRBV7-2 and TRBJ1-1; D remains ambiguous. V gave up 5 bases and J gave up 0 bases, with 13 bases separating them. CDR1 and CDR2 (germline): SGHTA, FQGNSA. This CDR3 contains 15 residues. Filled out from reference TRBV7-2 and TRBJ1-1, the complete variable domain reads GAGVSQSPSNKVTEKGKDVELRCDPISGHTALYWYRQSLGQGLEFLIYFQGNSAPDKSGLPSDRFSAERTGGSVSTLTIQRTQQEDSAVYLCASSPVRVMNTEAFFGQGTRLTVV.

This sequence joins TRBV12-3 or TRBV12-4 and TRBJ2-7; 7 bases fit TRBD1. V gave up 2 bases and J gave up 3 bases; unmatched junction bases: 1. This CDR3 is 13 amino acids long. The CDR3 loop reads CASSLRTGYEQYF. CDR3 coding DNA: TGTGCCAGCAGTTTAAGGACAGGCTACGAGCAGTACTTC.

This chain joins TRBV2 and TRBJ2-7; D may be TRBD1 (6 bases). V lost 4 bases to trimming and J lost 9 bases, with 19 bases between them. Germline CDR1 is SNHLY and CDR2 is FYNNEI. There are 14 residues in the CDR3. CDR3 protein: CASSGGLDSFLQYF. CDR3 in DNA: TGTGCCAGCAGTGGTGGGCTGGACAGCTTTTTGCAGTACTTC.

The V gene is TRBV6-5, the J gene TRBJ1-2; no clear D gene. Germline lookup yields CDR1 MNHEY and CDR2 SVGAGI. The V gene lost 5 bases and the J gene lost 6 bases, with 16 bases spanning the gap. This CDR3 contains 14 residues. CDR3 in DNA: TGTGCCAGCAGTCGAGAACTAAACCGGGATGGCTACACCTTC. Its translation: CASSRELNRDGYTF.

This chain joins TRBV5-1 and TRBJ2-6; 12 bases line up with TRBD2. V lost 0 bases to trimming and J lost 0 bases; unmatched junction nucleotides: 1. Germline values: CDR1 SGHRS, CDR2 YFSETQ. CDR3 length: 18 residues. The CDR3 DNA reads TGCGCCAGCAGCTTGGGACTAGCGGGGGCCTCTGGGGCCAACGTCCTGACTTTC. Translating gives CASSLGLAGASGANVLTF.

The chain employs TRBV10-3 and TRBJ2-2, with 7 nucleotides matching TRBD1. Germline V gene sequence: CDR1 ENHRY, CDR2 SYGVKD. V lost 11 bases to trimming and J lost 9 bases; unmatched junction nucleotides: 15. The CDR3 sequence is 14 residues long. CDR3 in amino acids: CASQQGTVHRELFF. DNA of the CDR3: TGTGCCTCCCAACAGGGGACCGTTCACCGGGAGCTGTTTTTT.

This clone has more than one count but fewer than ten. The rearrangement joins TRBV18 to TRBJ1-4; the D gene is possibly TRBD1 (5 bases). CDR3 size: 15 residues. Per the germline V gene, CDR1 is KGHSH and CDR2 is LQKENI. V was pared by 3 bases and J by 3 bases, with 11 bases between. CDR3 sequence (DNA): TGTGCCAGCTCACCTCAGGGCGCACCTAATGAAAAACTGTTTTTT. This codes for CASSPQGAPNEKLFF.

This chain connects TRBV3-1 (or the pseudogene TRBV3-2) to TRBJ2-7; D not certain. The V gene's germline CDR1 is LGHDT and CDR2 YNNKEL (reference sequence). V lost 1 base, J lost 2 bases, and 3 bases lay in between. The CDR3 extends over 12 amino acids. This CDR3 is CASSQAAYEQYF. CDR3 bases: TGTGCCAGCAGCCAAGCCGCCTACGAGCAGTACTTC.